This T cell receptor (beta chain) was sequenced for a study of blood T cell repertoires in COVID-19. The length of the CDR3 is 16 residues. Trimming took off 2 bases at V and 1 base at J, with 12 bases between the two ends. The germline V gene has CDR1 SGHTA and CDR2 FQGNSA. In the study's own analysis: For nucleated cells, counts were estimated from reference gene primer amplification. TCRdb's copy holds only in-frame clones and misses some; the assay was immunoSEQ multiplex PCR. That table furnishes V, J and clone size, whereas the DNA furnished D and trimming. The sample holds over 55,000 clones, about nine tenths seen once.

This chain connects TRBV7-2 to TRBJ2-1; the D gene is possibly TRBD2 (6 bases). The TCR was taken from an elderly woman with COVID-19, enrolled during active disease. Source material: peripheral blood. In nucleotides, the CDR3 is TGTGCCAGCAGCTTAAGCGTGGGGGGTTCCTACAATGAGCAGTTCTTC. As protein: CASSLSVGGSYNEQFF.